This T cell receptor (beta chain) came from a study of Ad26.COV2.S vaccination and SARS-CoV-2 variants. Treatment reported: about 20 received Ad26.COV2.S at low or high dose, single or two shots; roughly five received placebo; per-sample allocation not given. Each sample was drawn 63 days after the first injection (of vaccine or placebo). It was an adult aged 18-55 years in Boston who was the donor. Generated by immunoSEQ multiplex PCR, the TCRdb table keeps only in-frame clones and is missing some. The profile shows roughly 300,000 clones, 88% of them singletons. The CDR3 has 14 amino acids. The trim removed 5 bases at V and 10 bases at J, leaving 6 bases unmatched. Germline CDR1 and CDR2: SGHNT and YENEEA.

The rearrangement joins TRBV11-3 to TRBJ2-1; 12 nucleotides agree with TRBD2. Source: peripheral blood, taken in a trial of Ad26.COV2.S vaccine versus placebo. The origin of this receptor is a person aged 18-65 years who received the Ad26.COV2.S COVID-19 vaccine or a placebo. The CDR3 loop reads CASSILAGGREQFF. The CDR3 DNA sequence: TGTGCCAGCAGCATTCTAGCGGGGGGGAGGGAGCAGTTCTTC.